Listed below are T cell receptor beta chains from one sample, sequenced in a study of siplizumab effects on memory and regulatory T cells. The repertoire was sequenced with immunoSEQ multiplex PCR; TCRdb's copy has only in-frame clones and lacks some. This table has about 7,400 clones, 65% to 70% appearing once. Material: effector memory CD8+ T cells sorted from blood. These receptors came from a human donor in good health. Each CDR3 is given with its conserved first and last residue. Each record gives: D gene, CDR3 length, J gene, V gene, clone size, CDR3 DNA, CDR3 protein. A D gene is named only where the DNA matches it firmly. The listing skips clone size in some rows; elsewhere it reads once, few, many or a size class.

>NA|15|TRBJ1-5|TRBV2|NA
TGTGCCAGCAGTGAATTGGTGGGGAGCAATCAGCCCCAGCATTTT
CASSELVGSNQPQHF
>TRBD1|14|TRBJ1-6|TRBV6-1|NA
TGTGCCAGCAGTGAAGGGACAGGGTTTTCACCCCTCCACTTT
CASSEGTGFSPLHF
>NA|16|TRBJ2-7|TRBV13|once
TGTGCCAGCACCACCGGGGCGGGGCAGGGTACCCACGAGCAGTACTTC
CASTTGAGQGTHEQYF
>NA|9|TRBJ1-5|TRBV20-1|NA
TGCAGTGCTAGTTTTCCCCAGCATTTT
CSASFPQHF
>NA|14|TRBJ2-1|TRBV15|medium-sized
TGTGCCACCAGCAGAGATCGGATCCTCAATGAGCAGTTCTTC
CATSRDRILNEQFF
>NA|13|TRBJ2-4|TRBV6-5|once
TGTGCCAGCAGTTACTTGAATGGAAACATTCAGTACTTC
CASSYLNGNIQYF
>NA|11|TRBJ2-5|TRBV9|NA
TGTGCCAGCAGCGTTCCAGAGACCCAGTACTTC
CASSVPETQYF
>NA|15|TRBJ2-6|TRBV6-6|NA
TGTGCCAGCAGTCTCATGGGCTCTGGGGCCAACGTCCTGACTTTC
CASSLMGSGANVLTF
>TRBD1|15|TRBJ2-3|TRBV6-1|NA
TGTGCCAGCAGTGAAGCTGAGACAGGGGCAGATACGCAGTATTTT
CASSEAETGADTQYF
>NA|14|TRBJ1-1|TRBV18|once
TGTGCCAGCTCACCATTAAAGGGGTCGGCTGAAGCTTTCTTT
CASSPLKGSAEAFF
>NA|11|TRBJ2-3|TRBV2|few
TGTGCCAGCAGGTACACAGATACGCAGTATTTT
CASRYTDTQYF
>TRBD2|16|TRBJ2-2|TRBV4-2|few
TGTGCCAGCAGCCAAGATGGGTTAGCGGGAGCCGGGGAGCTGTTTTTT
CASSQDGLAGAGELFF
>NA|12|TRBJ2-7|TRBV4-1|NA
TGCGCCAGCAGCCCTGGGGGCTACGAGCAGTACTTC
CASSPGGYEQYF
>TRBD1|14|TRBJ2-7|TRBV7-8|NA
TGTGCCAGCAGCACCTCGACAGGGCTCTACGAGCAGTACTTC
CASSTSTGLYEQYF
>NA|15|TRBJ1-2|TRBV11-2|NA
TGTGCCAGCAGCTTGGCGGGTTCTGCTAACTATGGCTACACCTTC
CASSLAGSANYGYTF
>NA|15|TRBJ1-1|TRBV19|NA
TGTGCCAGTAGTCCTCGAGACGGTTTGAACACTGAAGCTTTCTTT
CASSPRDGLNTEAFF